The 26 T cell receptor beta chains listed next were all sequenced from one sample in a study of T cells in Graves' hyperthyroidism and ophthalmopathy. Amplification targeted TCR beta CDR3 regions from RNA transcripts. TCR CDR3 regions were first amplified by RT-PCR with HTBI primers. TCRdb reprocessed the multiplex PCR reads with MiXCR, giving one entry per CDR3 protein. The data contain about 640,000 distinct CDR3 sequences, less than 25% of them singletons. What was sequenced was blood. The receptors shown here come from a man in his thirties or forties with Graves' ophthalmopathy.

Comment on this clonotype: This is likely a read error, given that the CDR3 carries no conserved phenylalanine or tryptophan at its end. The chain is built from TRBV2 and TRBJ2-2; perhaps TRBD1 as D (5 bases). Trimming took off 5 bases at V and 1 base at J, with 17 bases between the two ends. This CDR3 region has 17 residues. Per the germline V gene, CDR1 is SNHLY and CDR2 is FYNNEI. CDR3 nucleotide sequence: TGTGCCAGCAGTCTTTTTCGACAGCCCGAGAACACCGGGGAGCTGTTTTCT. Translating gives CASSLFRQPENTGELFS.

V usage is TRBV30 and J usage is TRBJ1-4; 10 bases agree with TRBD1. The CDR3 has 15 amino acids. Germline V gene sequence: CDR1 GTSNPN, CDR2 SVGIG (reference sequence). Losses at the gene ends were 2 bases for V and 6 bases for J; bases not matched to a gene: 6. In DNA, the CDR3 is TGTGCCTGGAGTCCCCCCGGGACAGGGGATGAAAAACTGTTTTTT. Translation: CAWSPPGTGDEKLFF.

A few counts support this clonotype. The chain couples TRBV7-9 to TRBJ2-2, with TRBD2 matching over 10 bases. The CDR3 contains 18 residues. The germline V gene encodes CDR1 SEHNR and CDR2 FQNEAQ (reference sequence). With V trimmed by 6 bases and J by 3 bases, 13 bases remained unmatched. CDR3 sequence: CASRPNPSGRRDTGELFF. As DNA, the CDR3 is TGTGCCAGCAGACCAAACCCTAGCGGGAGACGTGACACCGGGGAGCTGTTTTTT.

This chain joins TRBV6-1 and TRBJ2-6; 10 bases agree with TRBD2. The CDR3 has 18 amino acids. Trimming removed 6 bases from V and 0 bases from J; junction bases left unmatched: 8. The germline V gene encodes CDR1 MNHNS and CDR2 SASEGT. The CDR3 is CASRLSGRPSSGANVLTF. The CDR3 region has the DNA TGTGCCAGCAGACTTAGCGGGAGGCCCTCCTCTGGGGCCAACGTCCTGACTTTC.

This clonotype was detected many times. This chain connects TRBV12-3 or TRBV12-4 to TRBJ2-3; D call uncertain. The CDR3 has 15 residues. Trimming cost V 7 bases and J 4 bases, with 18 bases left between them. The DNA for the CDR3 is TGTGCCAGCACCGACTCTAACGCGGTTCCAGATACGCAGTATTTT. As protein: CASTDSNAVPDTQYF.

A note on this clonotype: In this CDR3 the conserved last residue, phenylalanine or tryptophan, is missing, so a read error is likely. The limits of the CDR3 on the DNA are not certain, so only TCRdb's listed CDR3 is given. V is TRBV3-2 and J is TRBJ2-5; the listed D gene, TRBD2, was not tested against the DNA. TRBV3-2 is a pseudogene locus. Counting both end residues, the CDR3 totals 14 amino acids. CDR3 residues: CASSQGGGGETQYL.

This sequence joins TRBV7-6 and TRBJ2-3; D is unclear. The CDR3 is 14 residues long. V was shortened by 2 bases and J by 1 base, with 7 bases between the two germline ends. Germline CDR1 is SGHVS and CDR2 is FNYEAQ. The chain's CDR3 is CASSLNGRTDTQYF. DNA for the CDR3: TGTGCCAGCAGCTTAAACGGACGCACAGATACGCAGTATTTT.

This clonotype was seen only a few times. The chain has TRBV24-1 and TRBJ2-1; 7 bases align to TRBD2. This CDR3 is built from 15 residues. Germline V gene lookup returns CDR1 KGHDR and CDR2 SFDVKD. V was clipped by 5 bases and J by 4 bases; unmatched bases: 7. The chain's CDR3 is CATSATGTNYNEQFF. The CDR3 DNA reads as TGTGCCACCAGTGCAACCGGGACTAATTACAATGAGCAGTTCTTC.

This chain uses TRBV6-1 with TRBJ2-5, with 10 bases lining up with TRBD1. The CDR3 runs to 17 residues. J gave up 2 bases and V 0 bases, and 6 bases lay outside the gene matches. Germline values: CDR1 MNHNS, CDR2 SASEGT. The CDR3 loop is CASSEAPGTGVQETQYF. In DNA, the CDR3 is TGTGCCAGCAGTGAAGCTCCCGGGACAGGGGTTCAAGAGACCCAGTACTTC.

This clonotype was detected a few times. The gene calls are TRBV6-2 or TRBV6-3 and TRBJ2-7, with D tentatively TRBD2 (6 bases). V lost 0 bases, J lost 5 bases, and 20 bases lay in between. CDR1 is MNHEY, CDR2 SVGEGT, per germline. The CDR3 runs to 17 residues. CDR3 nucleotide sequence: TGTGCCAGCAGTTACTCGACGGGAGTGGTTCTTGGGGACGAGCAGTACTTC. It is translated as CASSYSTGVVLGDEQYF.

The genes are TRBV6-5 and TRBJ1-4; TRBD1 might be the D (6 bases). Per the germline V gene, CDR1 is MNHEY and CDR2 is SVGAGI. Trimming took off 0 bases at V and 5 bases at J, with 10 bases between the two ends. The CDR3 is made up of 15 amino acids. The CDR3 DNA reads TGTGCCAGCAGTTACTCGGGGGGCGCGAATGAAAAACTGTTTTTT. Encoded protein: CASSYSGGANEKLFF.

The chain has TRBV19 and TRBJ1-1; D is uncertain. Germline-derived CDR1 and CDR2 are LNHDA and SQIVND (reference sequence). CDR3 length equals 14 residues. The V gene lost 8 bases and the J gene lost 0 bases, with 13 bases spanning the gap. This CDR3 is CASWGGSMNTEAFF. CDR3 DNA sequence: TGTGCCAGTTGGGGAGGGTCCATGAACACTGAAGCTTTCTTT.

This clonotype has just a few counts. As DNA, the CDR3 is TGCGCCAGCAGTTTCGGGAGGGCCGGAGGACCCGGGGAGCTGTTTTTT. As protein: CASSFGRAGGPGELFF. The rearrangement uses TRBV5-1 and TRBJ2-2; 8 bases are a match to TRBD2. Germline V gene sequence: CDR1 SGHRS, CDR2 YFSETQ. The J segment lost 6 bases and the V segment lost 5 bases, leaving 12 bases of the junction unmatched. The CDR3 is 16 residues long. The variable domain in full, completed from reference TRBV5-1 and TRBJ2-2, reads KAGVTQTPRYLIKTRGQQVTLSCSPISGHRSVSWYQQTPGQGLQFLFEYFSETQRNKGNFPGRFSGRQFSNSRSEMNVSTLELGDSALYLCASSFGRAGGPGELFFGEGSRLTVL.

To note about this clonotype: Just one base apart from a much larger clone, this may be a read error. The gene calls are TRBV7-9 and TRBJ2-7; D remains unclear. The germline V gene has CDR1 SEHNR and CDR2 FQNEAQ (reference sequence). The CDR3 is made up of 13 amino acids. The germline V and J ends were trimmed by 0 bases and 3 bases, with 6 bases remaining between them. The CDR3 DNA is TGTGCCAGCAGCTTAGCAGATTACTACGAGCAGTACTTC. It encodes CASSLADYYEQYF.

This clonotype was seen ten or more times. The V call is TRBV30, the J call TRBJ1-1, with 7 bases aligning to TRBD1. V was clipped by 3 bases and J by 8 bases; unmatched bases: 3. This CDR3 contains 11 residues. The germline gives CDR1 GTSNPN, CDR2 SVGIG (reference sequence). CDR3 region: CAWSKDREAFF. CDR3 coding DNA: TGTGCCTGGAGCAAGGACAGGGAAGCTTTCTTT.

On this clonotype itself: A much larger clone lies a single base off, so this may be a read error. CDR3 sequence (DNA): TGTGCCAGCAGCTTAACGGTCCAATATTCCTACGAGCAGTACTTC. Translation gives CASSLTVQYSYEQYF. The chain recombines TRBV7-9 with TRBJ2-7; the D is unclear. Germline V lookup: CDR1 SEHNR, CDR2 FQNEAQ (reference sequence). CDR3 length: 15 residues. Trimming removed 2 bases from V and 1 base from J, with 12 bases in between.

The table lists this clonotype with many counts. The chain links TRBV6-5 to TRBJ2-2; 10 bases are shared with TRBD2. The V segment lost 3 bases and the J segment 5 bases; nucleotides outside the gene matches: 9. This CDR3 comprises 17 residues. Per the germline V gene, CDR1 is MNHEY and CDR2 is SVGAGI. The CDR3 sequence: CASSYGLAGVMTGELFF. For the CDR3, the DNA is TGTGCCAGCAGTTATGGGCTAGCGGGAGTAATGACCGGGGAGCTGTTTTTT.

This clonotype has just a few counts. This sequence joins TRBV14 and TRBJ1-3, with no clear D. Germline values: CDR1 SGHDN, CDR2 FVKESK. This CDR3 is 15 amino acids long. V was clipped by 6 bases and J by 2 bases, with 14 bases between them. In DNA form, the CDR3 reads TGTGCCAGCAGTCCCGGCGTAGGGCCTGGAAACACCATATATTTT. Translation gives CASSPGVGPGNTIYF.

This clonotype was recorded many times. The chain has TRBV9 and TRBJ2-7; 10 bases agree with TRBD2. Germline CDR1 reads SGDLS; CDR2 reads YYNGEE. The CDR3 extends over 14 amino acids. Losses at the gene ends were 0 bases for V and 4 bases for J; bases not matched to a gene: 1. CDR3 in amino acids: CASSVGTSGYEQYF. In DNA form, the CDR3 reads TGTGCCAGCAGCGTAGGGACTAGCGGTTACGAGCAGTACTTC. Drawing the rest from reference TRBV9 and TRBJ2-7, the complete variable domain is DSGVTQTPKHLITATGQRVTLRCSPRSGDLSVYWYQQSLDQGLQFLIQYYNGEERAKGNILERFSAQQFPDLHSELNLSSLELGDSALYFCASSVGTSGYEQYFGPGTRLTVT.

In nucleotides, the CDR3 is TGTGCCAGCAGCTTAGCGGGGGCAGGCTCCGAACATGGGAATGGCTACACCTTC. Protein sequence: CASSLAGAGSEHGNGYTF. The gene calls are TRBV7-9 and TRBJ1-2; D perhaps matches TRBD1 (6 bases). The germline CDR1 and CDR2 sequences are SEHNR and FQNEAQ (reference sequence). The CDR3 spans 18 residues. V was pared by 0 bases and J by 6 bases, with 23 bases between.

The chain combines TRBV6-2 or TRBV6-3 with TRBJ2-1; the match to TRBD2 covers 12 bases. This CDR3 region has 13 residues. With 5 bases clipped from V and 7 bases from J, the junction kept 0 bases outside the gene matches. CDR1 and CDR2 from the germline V gene are MNHEY and SVGEGT. CDR3 loop: CASSGLAGNEQFF. The CDR3 region has the DNA TGTGCCAGCAGTGGACTAGCGGGAAATGAGCAGTTCTTC.

This clonotype was counted between two and nine times. V is TRBV4-3 and J is TRBJ1-4; D remains ambiguous. Trimming took off 3 bases at V and 0 bases at J, with 14 bases between the two ends. The CDR3 is made up of 17 amino acids. Germline V gene lookup returns CDR1 LGHNA and CDR2 YSLEER. In nucleotides, the CDR3 is TGCGCCAGCAGCCATGCCCGGACGGTCGCAACTAATGAAAAACTGTTTTTT. Its translation: CASSHARTVATNEKLFF.

The CDR3 nucleotides read TGTGCCAGCAGCTTGCGTAGAGGTTACGGCTACGAGCAGTACTTC. Amino acid sequence: CASSLRRGYGYEQYF. The V call is TRBV5-5, the J call TRBJ2-7; D is unresolved. This CDR3 has 15 amino acids. Germline V gene data show CDR1 as SGHKS and CDR2 as YYEKEE (reference sequence). V was trimmed by 1 base and J by 3 bases, leaving 14 bases between them.

This clonotype came up a few times. The DNA of the CDR3 is TGTGCCAGCAGTTTACAGGGGCTCAGGGATGAGCAGTTCTTC. Amino acid sequence: CASSLQGLRDEQFF. The chain combines TRBV6-2 or TRBV6-3 with TRBJ2-1, with 7 positions matching TRBD1. This CDR3 is built from 14 residues. J was trimmed by 8 bases and V by 4 bases; bases with no gene match: 8. The germline gives CDR1 MNHEY, CDR2 SVGEGT.

This clonotype has at least ten counts. The gene calls are TRBV3-1 and TRBJ2-3; 8 nucleotides match TRBD2. The germline gives CDR1 LGHDT, CDR2 YNNKEL (reference sequence). This CDR3 is 16 amino acids long. The V segment lost 6 bases and the J segment 3 bases; nucleotides outside the gene matches: 11. Here the CDR3 reads CASRLGVAGSTDTQYF. In DNA, the CDR3 is TGTGCCAGCAGGCTGGGGGTAGCGGGATCGACAGATACGCAGTATTTT.

This chain links TRBV5-1 with TRBJ1-2; TRBD1 is a possible D gene (5 bases). V lost 4 bases and J 5 bases, leaving 12 bases between the germline ends. This CDR3 region has 13 residues. Germline CDR1 reads SGHRS; CDR2 reads YFSETQ. The CDR3 loop is CASSATVGYGYTF. DNA for the CDR3: TGCGCCAGCAGCGCGACAGTGGGTTATGGCTACACCTTC.